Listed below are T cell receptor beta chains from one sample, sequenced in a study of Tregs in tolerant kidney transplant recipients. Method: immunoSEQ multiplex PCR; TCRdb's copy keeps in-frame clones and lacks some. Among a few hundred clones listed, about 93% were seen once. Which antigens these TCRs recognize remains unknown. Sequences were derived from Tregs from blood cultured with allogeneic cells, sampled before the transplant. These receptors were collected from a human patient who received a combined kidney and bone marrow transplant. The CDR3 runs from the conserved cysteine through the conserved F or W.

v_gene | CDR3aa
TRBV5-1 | CASSPPSGLAGGVPDTQYF
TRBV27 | CASSFTREETQYF
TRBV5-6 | CASLAGGRRETQYF
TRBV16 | CASSGMSFVRKTYGYTF
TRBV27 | CASSLRVGELFF
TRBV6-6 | CASSYSVLMNTEAFF
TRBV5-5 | CASSLEGLLGELFF
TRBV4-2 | CASSPGLPDYEQYF
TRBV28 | CASSFMGQGGYTF
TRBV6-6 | CASSVVGSGNTIYF
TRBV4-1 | CASSQDTGELFF
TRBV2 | CATSTGQGASGNQPQHF
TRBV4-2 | CASSQEQLAGGPLLTYEQYF
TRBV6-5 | CASSYGGGDRPQHF
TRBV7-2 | CASRPGLAGGGEQFF
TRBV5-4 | CASSRAGQGPYEQYF
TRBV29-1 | CSVRVKAAFNEKLFF
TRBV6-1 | CASKPGQRLNQPQHF
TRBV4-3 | CASSPFSANEKLFF
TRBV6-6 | CASTLGGPSSYEQYF
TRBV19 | CASSMDSTIYGYTF
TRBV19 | CASSMAGRQGASYEQYF
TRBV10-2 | CASSVVGDYEQYF
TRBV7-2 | CASSLVQGGGYTF
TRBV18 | CASSLSDFEAFF